Listed here is a single T cell receptor beta chain. This entry belongs to a study of control samples from healthy donors and cancer patients. V was shortened by 0 bases and J by 4 bases, with 8 bases between the two germline ends. CDR1 is SGHDT and CDR2 is YYEEEE in the germline V gene. The CDR3 sequence is 14 residues long. Profiling relied on immunoSEQ multiplex PCR, and the TCRdb table lists in-frame clones only, not all of them. The sample lists around 140,000 clones, roughly 90% seen once, with under 9% in the top ten. The J gene is TRBJ2-1, the V gene TRBV5-6; D ambiguous. Sequences were obtained from PBMCs. The receptor comes from a middle-aged man with head and neck cancer. CDR3 protein: CASSLGQSYNEQFF. CDR3 DNA sequence: TGTGCCAGCAGCTTGGGGCAGAGTTACAATGAGCAGTTCTTC.